The clone carrying this T cell receptor beta chain appeared a few times. The repertoire was sequenced with immunoSEQ multiplex PCR; TCRdb's copy has only in-frame clones and lacks some. The sample carries around 65,000 clones, about nine tenths recorded once. Time point given: after neoadjuvant nivolumab, at surgical resection. Germline values: CDR1 DFQATT, CDR2 SNEGSKA (reference sequence). Trimming removed 6 bases from V and 4 bases from J, with 7 bases in between. The length of the CDR3 is 11 residues. This sample stems from a study of neoadjuvant anti-PD-1 for oral cavity cancer. Whole-study context: Around day 43, patients without progression received a fourth nivolumab dose before surgery.

The J gene is TRBJ1-5, the V gene TRBV20-1; D gene uncertain. This specimen was PBMCs, taken after nivolumab (anti-PD-1) treatment. This TCR was sampled from a person aged 40 to 85 with oral cavity squamous cell carcinoma. CDR3 in amino acids: CSAGWNQPQHF. CDR3 nucleotides: TGCAGTGCGGGCTGGAATCAGCCCCAGCATTTT.